This is a list of T cell receptor beta chains from one sample in a study of PD-1 blockade in mismatch repair-deficient tumors. TCRdb's table, derived via immunoSEQ multiplex PCR, lists solely in-frame clones and lacks some. Of 120,000 or so clones in the sample, around 83% are singletons; the top ten hold roughly 13%. The specimen comprised peripheral blood, sampled 44 weeks after starting pembrolizumab. All receptors come from an adult with mismatch repair-deficient cancer. Both conserved end residues are part of each CDR3. D genes are given only for firm matches. The listing skips clone size in some rows; elsewhere it reads once, few, many or a size class.

D gene: TRBD2
J gene: TRBJ2-7
V gene: TRBV2
clone size: .
CDR3 protein: CASSPGLAETYEQYF
CDR3 DNA: TGTGCCAGCAGCCCGGGACTAGCGGAAACCTACGAGCAGTACTTC

D gene: TRBD1
J gene: TRBJ2-5
V gene: TRBV4-3
clone size: .
CDR3 protein: CASSQDGPGQGAETQYF
CDR3 DNA: TGCGCCAGCAGCCAAGATGGCCCAGGACAGGGGGCGGAGACCCAGTACTTC

D gene: .
J gene: TRBJ2-1
V gene: TRBV7-9
clone size: .
CDR3 protein: CASSLREDYRVQFF
CDR3 DNA: TGTGCCAGCAGCTTGCGAGAGGACTATCGTGTACAGTTCTTC

D gene: TRBD1
J gene: TRBJ1-4
V gene: TRBV23-1
clone size: .
CDR3 protein: CASRRDRKFVTNEKLFF
CDR3 DNA: TGCGCCAGCAGGAGGGACAGGAAATTTGTAACTAATGAAAAACTGTTTTTT

D gene: .
J gene: TRBJ1-5
V gene: TRBV7-9
clone size: .
CDR3 protein: CASRNGTLGSAQHF
CDR3 DNA: TGTGCCAGCAGAAACGGGACATTGGGTTCCGCCCAGCATTTT

D gene: .
J gene: TRBJ2-3
V gene: TRBV5-4
clone size: .
CDR3 protein: CASSQRSTDTQYF
CDR3 DNA: TGTGCCAGCAGCCAAAGGAGCACAGATACGCAGTATTTT

D gene: .
J gene: TRBJ1-2
V gene: TRBV9
clone size: .
CDR3 protein: CASSVDRGRLYGYTF
CDR3 DNA: TGTGCCAGCAGCGTAGATCGGGGGCGGCTCTATGGCTACACCTTC

D gene: TRBD1
J gene: TRBJ2-1
V gene: TRBV7-2
clone size: .
CDR3 protein: CASSWTGPDNEQFF
CDR3 DNA: TGTGCCAGCAGCTGGACAGGGCCCGACAATGAGCAGTTCTTC

D gene: .
J gene: TRBJ1-3
V gene: TRBV14
clone size: .
CDR3 protein: CASSPSGNTIYF
CDR3 DNA: TGTGCCAGCAGCCCCAGCGGAAACACCATATATTTT

D gene: .
J gene: TRBJ2-5
V gene: TRBV14
clone size: .
CDR3 protein: CASSQALAPETQYF
CDR3 DNA: TGTGCCAGCAGCCAAGCCCTAGCGCCGGAGACCCAGTACTTC

D gene: .
J gene: TRBJ2-7
V gene: TRBV7-6
clone size: .
CDR3 protein: CASSLVQDYEQYF
CDR3 DNA: TGTGCCAGCAGCTTAGTTCAGGACTACGAGCAGTACTTC

D gene: .
J gene: TRBJ2-1
V gene: TRBV30
clone size: .
CDR3 protein: CAWSTVGEQFF
CDR3 DNA: TGTGCCTGGAGTACAGTGGGTGAGCAGTTCTTC

D gene: .
J gene: TRBJ1-4
V gene: TRBV25-1
clone size: .
CDR3 protein: CASSERGSANEKLFF
CDR3 DNA: TGTGCCAGCAGTGAGCGGGGGAGCGCTAATGAAAAACTGTTTTTT

D gene: .
J gene: TRBJ2-5
V gene: TRBV14
clone size: .
CDR3 protein: CASSHWGQETQYF
CDR3 DNA: TGTGCCAGCAGCCATTGGGGCCAAGAGACCCAGTACTTC

D gene: .
J gene: TRBJ2-1
V gene: TRBV19
clone size: .
CDR3 protein: CASSGDLGVPYNEQFF
CDR3 DNA: TGTGCCAGTAGTGGGGACTTGGGGGTTCCTTACAATGAGCAGTTCTTC

D gene: .
J gene: TRBJ1-3
V gene: TRBV7-2
clone size: once
CDR3 protein: CASSPGGLFGNTIYF
CDR3 DNA: TGTGCCAGCAGCCCGGGGGGGTTATTTGGAAACACCATATATTTT

D gene: TRBD2
J gene: TRBJ2-1
V gene: TRBV5-1
clone size: once
CDR3 protein: CASSLRTSWEQFF
CDR3 DNA: TGCGCCAGCAGCTTGCGGACTAGCTGGGAGCAGTTCTTC

D gene: .
J gene: TRBJ2-5
V gene: TRBV19
clone size: once
CDR3 protein: CASGPKETQYF
CDR3 DNA: TGTGCCAGTGGCCCTAAAGAGACCCAGTACTTC

D gene: .
J gene: TRBJ2-1
V gene: TRBV27
clone size: .
CDR3 protein: CASKGRVRSNEQFF
CDR3 DNA: TGTGCCAGCAAGGGCAGGGTTCGGTCCAATGAGCAGTTCTTC

D gene: .
J gene: TRBJ2-5
V gene: TRBV27
clone size: .
CDR3 protein: CASAMGILQETQYF
CDR3 DNA: TGTGCCAGCGCTATGGGTATACTCCAAGAGACCCAGTACTTC

D gene: TRBD2
J gene: TRBJ2-5
V gene: TRBV2
clone size: .
CDR3 protein: CASSGTSRGETQYF
CDR3 DNA: TGTGCCAGCAGCGGGACTAGCCGGGGAGAGACCCAGTACTTC

D gene: TRBD2
J gene: TRBJ2-1
V gene: TRBV29-1
clone size: .
CDR3 protein: CSVDPRASGVGEQFF
CDR3 DNA: TGCAGCGTTGATCCCCGCGCTAGCGGGGTGGGCGAGCAGTTCTTC

D gene: .
J gene: TRBJ2-5
V gene: TRBV25-1
clone size: .
CDR3 protein: CASSEKDETQYF
CDR3 DNA: TGTGCCAGCAGTGAGAAGGACGAGACCCAGTACTTC

D gene: .
J gene: TRBJ2-2
V gene: TRBV6-5
clone size: .
CDR3 protein: CASSSFPQGYTGELFF
CDR3 DNA: TGTGCCAGCAGTTCGTTCCCCCAGGGCTACACCGGGGAGCTGTTTTTT

D gene: TRBD1
J gene: TRBJ2-7
V gene: TRBV28
clone size: few
CDR3 protein: CASSHRGAYEQYF
CDR3 DNA: TGTGCCAGCAGTCACAGGGGGGCCTACGAGCAGTACTTC

D gene: TRBD1
J gene: TRBJ2-3
V gene: TRBV5-1
clone size: .
CDR3 protein: CASSWDRTTDTQYF
CDR3 DNA: TGCGCCAGCAGCTGGGACAGGACCACAGATACGCAGTATTTT

D gene: .
J gene: TRBJ2-5
V gene: TRBV7-9
clone size: few
CDR3 protein: CASSPRGETQYF
CDR3 DNA: TGTGCCAGCAGCCCAAGGGGAGAGACCCAGTACTTC

D gene: TRBD1
J gene: TRBJ1-5
V gene: TRBV4-3
clone size: .
CDR3 protein: CASSRRGQGDGQPQHF
CDR3 DNA: TGCGCCAGCAGCCGGAGGGGACAGGGAGATGGTCAGCCCCAGCATTTT

D gene: TRBD1
J gene: TRBJ2-5
V gene: TRBV7-9
clone size: few
CDR3 protein: CASSSRTGQETQYF
CDR3 DNA: TGTGCCAGCAGCTCTAGGACAGGACAAGAGACCCAGTACTTC

D gene: .
J gene: TRBJ1-5
V gene: TRBV6-5
clone size: .
CDR3 protein: CASSYSLGGSNQPQHF
CDR3 DNA: TGTGCCAGCAGTTACTCGTTGGGGGGTAGCAATCAGCCCCAGCATTTT

D gene: .
J gene: TRBJ2-7
V gene: TRBV28
clone size: once
CDR3 protein: CASSSSGSTVAYEQYF
CDR3 DNA: TGTGCCAGCAGTTCATCCGGCTCTACAGTAGCCTACGAGCAGTACTTC

D gene: .
J gene: TRBJ2-2
V gene: TRBV5-1
clone size: .
CDR3 protein: CASSVAGGSVGELFF
CDR3 DNA: TGCGCCAGCAGCGTGGCTGGAGGGTCGGTCGGGGAGCTGTTTTTT

D gene: TRBD1
J gene: TRBJ1-1
V gene: TRBV27
clone size: .
CDR3 protein: CASRLTGRTEAFF
CDR3 DNA: TGTGCCAGCAGATTGACAGGGAGGACTGAAGCTTTCTTT

D gene: .
J gene: TRBJ2-7
V gene: TRBV2
clone size: once
CDR3 protein: CASNPGGIREQYF
CDR3 DNA: TGTGCCAGCAACCCAGGTGGGATCCGCGAGCAGTACTTC